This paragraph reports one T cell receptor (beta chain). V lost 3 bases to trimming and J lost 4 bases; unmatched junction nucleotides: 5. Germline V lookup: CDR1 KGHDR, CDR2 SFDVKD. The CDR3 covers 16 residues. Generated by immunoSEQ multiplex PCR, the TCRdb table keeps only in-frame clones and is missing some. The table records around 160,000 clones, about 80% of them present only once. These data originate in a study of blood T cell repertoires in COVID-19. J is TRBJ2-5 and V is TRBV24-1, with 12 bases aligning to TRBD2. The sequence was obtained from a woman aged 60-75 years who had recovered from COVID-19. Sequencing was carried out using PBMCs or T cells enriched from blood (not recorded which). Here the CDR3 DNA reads TGTGCCACCAGTGATCCTAGCGGGGGGGCCCTAGAGACCCAGTACTTC. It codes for CATSDPSGGALETQYF.